The 28 T cell receptor beta chains reported below all come from one sample, sequenced in a study of tissue T cells after allogeneic stem cell transplantation (dated 2022 in TCRdb). Reading the label with the study, this specimen's time point is: mouse harvest day 7 after allogeneic transplant. Mouse grafts combined 10^7 T-cell-depleted bone marrow cells with 10^6 splenic CD5+ T cells, given via tail vein injection. Libraries were built with the immunoSEQ multiplex PCR assay. This is the immuneACCESS table as TCRdb keeps it, with only in-frame sequences that have V and J called. A part of the clones is gone; compared with another copy, unresolved V genes explain less than half, and the rest is unexplained. The sample has thousands of clones on record, 45% to 55% of them singletons. The ten largest make up over 7% of the sample. Sequences were obtained from lymph node tissue. Every receptor here comes from a female BALB/c mouse given C57BL/6 T cells with graft-versus-host disease after an allogeneic hematopoietic cell transplant.

Note on this clone: These gene names are mouse names. The read gets to within 1 residue of the CDR3 end, and the germline J gene fills in the rest. V is TRBV16 and J is TRBJ1-3, with 8 positions matching TRBD1. With V trimmed by 2 bases and J by 2 bases, 2 bases remained unmatched. CDR1 is SGHSA, CDR2 FRNQAP, per germline. This CDR3 is 15 amino acids long. The CDR3 bases that were read are TGTGCAAGCAGCTTACCGGACAGGGCTGGAAATACGCTCTAT. Encoded protein: CASSLPDRAGNTLY. In full, the CDR3 is CASSLPDRAGNTLYF.

Details on this clone: Gene names denote mouse genes. The sequenced fragment ends 1 residue before the CDR3 boundary, so the rest is inferred from the germline J gene. The chain links TRBV26 to TRBJ1-6; 7 nucleotides line up with TRBD1. TRBJ1-6 is an open reading frame, and its role is uncertain. The V and J ends lost 6 bases and 4 bases, in that order; junction bases with no gene match: 3. The CDR3 runs to 14 residues. Germline V gene sequence: CDR1 KGHPV, CDR2 FQNQEV (reference sequence). The CDR3 DNA, read in part, is TGTGCCAGCAGCTTGGGACAGTATAATTCGCCCCTCTAC. As protein: CASSLGQYNSPLY. The whole CDR3 region reads CASSLGQYNSPLYF.

Comments on this clone: Here the gene names and germline are mouse. The read stops 1 residue short of the end of the CDR3; the missing end is completed from the germline J gene. Other DNA sequences of this sample code for an identical CDR3. The V and J genes are TRBV3 and TRBJ2-7, with 10 positions matching TRBD1. The CDR3 has 13 residues. V lost 5 bases and J lost 4; bases outside the gene matches: 2. Germline CDR1 SNHLY, CDR2 FYNGKV (reference sequence). CDR3 residues: CASSRDRGYEQYF. Incomplete CDR3 DNA: TGTGCCAGCAGCCGGGACAGGGGATATGAACAGTAC.

As for this clone: Germline and genes: mouse. The CDR3 end lies 1 residue beyond the end of the read and is filled in from the germline J gene. The rearrangement joins TRBV13-1 to TRBJ1-2; 9 nucleotides align to TRBD1. Per germline, CDR1 NSHNY and CDR2 SYGAGN. Germline trimming cut 5 bases from V and 5 bases from J; bases unmatched to any gene: 1. The CDR3 has 12 amino acids. CDR3 amino acids: CASSDRGSDYTF. The CDR3 bases that were read are TGTGCCAGCAGCGACAGGGGGTCCGACTACACC.

Remarks on this clone: Gene names refer to mouse genes. The read comes to an end 1 residue before the CDR3 does, leaving the germline J gene to fill in the end. This chain joins TRBV16 and TRBJ2-7; D might be TRBD2 (5 bases). The V end lost 4 bases, the J end lost 4 bases, and 8 bases lay between the germline ends. The CDR3 has 12 amino acids. The germline V gene encodes CDR1 SGHSA and CDR2 FRNQAP. CDR3 residues: CASSSWGYEQYF. CDR3 DNA (partial): TGTGCAAGCAGCTCATGGGGTTATGAACAGTAC.

Concerning this clone itself: The gene names here belong to mouse. The observed sequence ends 1 residue before the CDR3 terminus, with the missing tail filled in from the germline J gene. This chain joins TRBV23 and TRBJ2-3; the D segment call TRBD1 is taken from the table without a DNA check. The CDR3 consists of 15 residues. CDR1 and CDR2 (germline): KGHTA, FQNQQP. This chain's CDR3 is CSSSQDRGGAETLYF. Partial CDR3 DNA: TGCTCCAGCAGTCAAGACAGGGGGGGTGCAGAAACGCTGTAT.

About this clone: Gene and germline names: mouse. The CDR3 end is not reached by the read, which stops 1 residue before it; the germline J gene fills it in. This chain connects TRBV26 to TRBJ2-4, with unresolved D. V lost 7 bases to trimming and J lost 0 bases, with 8 bases between them. The CDR3 runs to 13 residues. Germline V gene sequence: CDR1 KGHPV, CDR2 FQNQEV (reference sequence). The CDR3 bases that were read are TGTGCCAGCACCCCGACAAGTCAAAACACCTTGTAC. Protein product: CASTPTSQNTLY. The complete CDR3 sequence is CASTPTSQNTLYF.

As to this clone: Gene names refer to mouse genes. From the germline J gene comes the end of the CDR3, since the read stops 1 residue before it. The chain couples TRBV3 to TRBJ2-1; a possible D gene is TRBD1 (6 bases). Germline-derived CDR1 and CDR2 are SNHLY and FYNGKV (reference sequence). CDR3 length: 15 residues. V was shortened by 3 bases and J by 0 bases, with 9 bases between the two germline ends. The covered CDR3 bases are TGTGCCAGCAGCTTGGACAGTTATAACTATGCTGAGCAGTTC. This sequence encodes CASSLDSYNYAEQF. The whole CDR3 is CASSLDSYNYAEQFF.

Of note for this clone: Mouse gene names apply. Read coverage stops 1 residue before the CDR3 terminus; the germline J gene supplies the remainder. The rearrangement uses TRBV26 and TRBJ1-1, with TRBD1 identical over 8 bases. The CDR3 spans 15 residues. J gave up 5 bases and V 0 bases, and 5 bases lay outside the gene matches. From germline, CDR1 is KGHPV and CDR2 FQNQEV (reference sequence). CDR3 bases read: TGTGCCAGCAGTCTGTCGCAGGGGGCTGGGACAGAAGTCTTC. Translating it yields CASSLSQGAGTEVF. The entire CDR3 reads CASSLSQGAGTEVFF. The whole variable domain, remainder taken from reference TRBV26 and TRBJ1-1, is NSKVIQTPRYLVKGQGQKAKMRCIPEKGHPVVFWYQQNKNNEFKFLINFQNQEVLQQIDMTEKRFSAECPSNSPCSLEIQSSEAGDSALYLCASSLSQGAGTEVFFGKGTRLTVV.

This clone was found a few times. All gene names here are mouse names. The read gets to within 1 residue of the CDR3 end, and the germline J gene fills in the rest. This chain connects TRBV23 to TRBJ1-2. The V gene's germline CDR1 is KGHTA and CDR2 FQNQQP. CDR3 length: 13 amino acids. This CDR3 reads CSSSQSGDSDYTF. The CDR3 DNA, read in part, is TGCTCCAGCAGTCAATCCGGGGACTCCGACTACACC.

A note on this clone: Here the gene names and germline are mouse. Read sequence stops 1 residue before the CDR3 end, and the germline J gene provides the missing end. V and J are TRBV26 and TRBJ2-3; D gene ambiguous. Trimming removed 3 bases at V and 3 bases at J, with 7 bases between. CDR3 length: 13 amino acids. Per the germline V gene, CDR1 is KGHPV and CDR2 is FQNQEV (reference sequence). CDR3 sequence reads: CASSLYTAETLYF. The DNA read from the CDR3 is TGTGCCAGCAGTCTCTACACAGCAGAAACGCTGTAT.

Details on this clone: The germline and genes are mouse ones. The CDR3 bases that were read are TGTGCCAGCAGCCAAAAAGGGGGGAACACCGGGCAGCTCTAC. Protein: CASSQKGGNTGQLY. The whole CDR3 is CASSQKGGNTGQLYF. This chain joins TRBV2 and TRBJ2-2; D might be TRBD1 or TRBD2, each matching 6 bases. The read is 1 residue too short to cover the CDR3 end, so that end is filled in from the germline J gene. The V end was cut by 2 bases, the J end by 2 bases, with 9 bases between. This CDR3 spans 15 amino acids. Germline V gives CDR1 LGHNA, CDR2 YSYQKL.

This clone was observed a single time. This likely came from a read error, as a far larger clone is one base away. All gene names here are mouse names. The CDR3 end lies 1 residue beyond the end of the read and is filled in from the germline J gene. This sequence joins TRBV19 and TRBJ2-7; TRBD2 agrees at 9 bases. In germline, CDR1 is FNHDT, CDR2 SITEND (reference sequence). The CDR3 has 13 residues. CDR3 loop: CASSIGGAYGQYF. The CDR3 bases that were read are TGTGCCAGCAGTATTGGGGGGGCCTATGGACAGTAC. Based on the CDR3 plus reference TRBV19 and TRBJ2-7, the full variable domain is GGIITQTPKFLIGQEGQKLTLKCQQNFNHDTMYWYRQDSGKGLRLIYYSITENDLQKGDLSEGYDASREKKSSFSLTVTSAQKNEMAVFLCASSIGGAYGQYFGPGTRLTVL.

With regard to this clone: The genes are named according to mouse. The read is 1 residue too short to cover the CDR3 end, so that end is filled in from the germline J gene. The chain uses TRBV3 and TRBJ1-1; D remains ambiguous. The CDR3 contains 12 residues. Germline-derived CDR1 and CDR2 are SNHLY and FYNGKV (reference sequence). Trimming stripped 5 bases from V and 1 base from J, with 5 bases between. The sequenced CDR3 bases are TGTGCCAGCAGCCCAGGGAACACAGAAGTCTTC. It codes for CASSPGNTEVF. Given in full, the CDR3 is CASSPGNTEVFF.

To note about this clone: Gene names and germline match the mouse. The read ends 1 residue shy of where the CDR3 ends; the end is completed using the germline J gene. The V call is TRBV1, the J call TRBJ1-4, with a weak D call TRBD1 (6 bases). Germline V gene sequence: CDR1 NSQYPW, CDR2 LRSPGD (reference sequence). The CDR3 spans 12 residues. With 7 bases removed from V and 5 bases from J, the gap between germline ends came to 8 bases. The sequenced CDR3 bases are TGCACCTGCAAGCAGGGGAACGAAAGATTATTT. Amino acid sequence: CTCKQGNERLF. The whole CDR3 sequence is CTCKQGNERLFF.

Concerning this clone: The gene names given are mouse names. The read comes to an end 1 residue before the CDR3 does, leaving the germline J gene to fill in the end. The chain recombines TRBV5 with TRBJ2-7; 7 positions agree with TRBD1. This CDR3 contains 13 residues. With V trimmed by 4 bases and J by 3 bases, 3 bases remained unmatched. Germline V gives CDR1 LGHNA, CDR2 YNLKQL (reference sequence). CDR3 DNA, as far as it was read: TGTGCCAGCAGCCCCCGGGACAGCTATGAACAGTAC. As protein: CASSPRDSYEQY. The whole CDR3 reads CASSPRDSYEQYF.

Comments on this clone: Mouse germline and gene names are used. The DNA read from the CDR3 is TGTGCCTGGAAGACAGGGAAGAACCAAGACACCCAGTAC. It codes for CAWKTGKNQDTQY. The whole CDR3 reads CAWKTGKNQDTQYF. The rearrangement joins TRBV31 to TRBJ2-5; 7 bases are shared with TRBD1. The read comes to an end 1 residue before the CDR3 does, leaving the germline J gene to fill in the end. V lost 4 bases to trimming and J lost 0 bases; unmatched junction nucleotides: 4. The CDR3 has 14 residues. The germline gives CDR1 GKSSPN, CDR2 SITVG.

This clone was seen a handful of times. The gene names here belong to mouse. The read is 1 residue too short to cover the CDR3 end, so that end is filled in from the germline J gene. The V and J genes are TRBV26 and TRBJ2-4, with 8 bases fitting TRBD1. CDR3 length: 14 amino acids. The ends lost 3 bases at V and 4 bases at J; junction bases unmatched: 3. Germline lookup yields CDR1 KGHPV and CDR2 FQNQEV (reference sequence). CDR3 bases read: TGTGCCAGCAGTCTCCAGGGGGCGGAAAACACCTTGTAC. It translates to CASSLQGAENTLY. The CDR3 in its entirety is CASSLQGAENTLYF. Filled out from reference TRBV26 and TRBJ2-4, the complete variable domain reads NSKVIQTPRYLVKGQGQKAKMRCIPEKGHPVVFWYQQNKNNEFKFLINFQNQEVLQQIDMTEKRFSAECPSNSPCSLEIQSSEAGDSALYLCASSLQGAENTLYFGAGTRLSVL.

A note on this clone: Mouse gene names apply. The CDR3 is cut off 1 residue early in the read; its end comes from the germline J gene. The gene calls are TRBV26 and TRBJ1-1, with 9 positions matching TRBD1. J was trimmed by 10 bases and V by 2 bases; bases with no gene match: 5. The germline CDR1 and CDR2 sequences are KGHPV and FQNQEV (reference sequence). The CDR3 is 13 residues long. Here the CDR3 reads CASSLRDRVAVFF. The CDR3 bases that were read are TGTGCCAGCAGTCTGAGGGACAGGGTGGCAGTCTTC.

As for this clone: These gene names are mouse names. The CDR3 end falls 1 residue outside the read, so it is completed with the germline J gene. V gene TRBV29 combines with J gene TRBJ2-5, with a weak D call TRBD1 (6 bases). Germline lookup yields CDR1 MSHET and CDR2 SYDVDS. The CDR3 spans 12 residues. V gave up 2 bases and J gave up 7 bases, with 7 bases separating them. The CDR3 bases that were read are TGTGCTAGCAGTTTAAGGGGGAACACCCAGTAC. As protein: CASSLRGNTQY. The full CDR3 protein is CASSLRGNTQYF. The variable domain in full, completed from reference TRBV29 and TRBJ2-5, reads DMKVTQMPRYLIKRMGENVLLECGQDMSHETMYWYRQDPGLGLQLIYISYDVDSNSEGDIPKGYRVSRKKREHFSLILDSAKTNQTSVYFCASSLRGNTQYFGPGTRLLVL.

This clone has a handful of counts. Gene names follow the mouse nomenclature. The read terminates 1 residue before the CDR3 end, so the remaining end is supplied by the germline J gene. This chain connects TRBV5 to TRBJ2-7, with 12 bases aligning to TRBD2. The trim removed 4 bases at V and 2 bases at J, leaving 0 bases unmatched. The germline CDR1 and CDR2 sequences are LGHNA and YNLKQL (reference sequence). The CDR3 is made up of 14 amino acids. The CDR3: CASSRDWGAYEQYF. The DNA read from the CDR3 is TGTGCCAGCAGCCGGGACTGGGGGGCCTATGAACAGTAC.

Concerning this clone itself: Mouse gene names and germline throughout. The read stops 1 residue short of the end of the CDR3; the missing end is completed from the germline J gene. This rearrangement joins TRBV1 to TRBJ2-1; 9 nucleotides align to TRBD1. Per germline, CDR1 NSQYPW and CDR2 LRSPGD (reference sequence). J was trimmed by 8 bases and V by 3 bases; bases with no gene match: 5. The CDR3 spans 14 residues. CDR3 amino acids: CTCSARDRDPEQFF. CDR3 bases read: TGCACCTGCAGTGCCCGGGACAGGGATCCTGAGCAGTTC.

There are a few counts of this clone. Each gene name is a mouse one. The CDR3 is cut off 1 residue early in the read; its end comes from the germline J gene. The chain carries TRBV3 and TRBJ2-7; TRBD1 aligns across 10 bases. Germline CDR1 is SNHLY and CDR2 is FYNGKV (reference sequence). V trimming: 1 base; J trimming: 6 bases; junction bases outside the gene matches: 3. The CDR3 is 14 residues long. The part of the CDR3 DNA that was read is TGTGCCAGCAGCTTAGTTGACAGGGGGCTTGAACAGTAC. Protein sequence: CASSLVDRGLEQY. The entire CDR3 protein is CASSLVDRGLEQYF.

As to this clone: Gene labels here are mouse ones. The read comes to an end 1 residue before the CDR3 does, leaving the germline J gene to fill in the end. The chain employs TRBV13-2 and TRBJ1-3, with 10 nucleotides matching TRBD1. V shed 2 bases, J shed 0 bases, and the junction held 2 bases outside the gene matches. This CDR3 has 16 amino acids. The germline gives CDR1 NNHNN, CDR2 SYGAGS (reference sequence). CDR3 region: CASGERDRGSGNTLYF. The CDR3 DNA, read in part, is TGTGCCAGCGGTGAGCGGGACAGGGGTTCTGGAAATACGCTCTAT.

Worth noting for this clone: Its ends do not fully match the called genes, so a read error is possible. Gene and germline names: mouse. The read falls 1 residue short of the CDR3 end, and the missing part is taken from the germline J gene. The V gene is TRBV15, the J gene TRBJ2-7, with 9 bases matching TRBD2. The germline V gene encodes CDR1 SGHND and CDR2 FRSKSL. The CDR3 length is 13 residues. The sequenced part of the CDR3 DNA is TGTGCAAGCAGCGCGACTGGGGGCTATGAACAGTAC. Protein: CASSATGGYEQY. The entire CDR3 protein reads CASSATGGYEQYF.

Concerning this clone: Gene labels here are mouse ones. Read data end 1 residue before the CDR3 end; the end is taken from the germline J gene. The chain carries TRBV1 and TRBJ1-1; no firm D call. Germline V gives CDR1 NSQYPW, CDR2 LRSPGD (reference sequence). The CDR3 covers 12 residues. Trimming removed 3 bases at V and 4 bases at J, with 6 bases between. CDR3 DNA (partial): TGCACCTGCAGTGCGGGAGTCACAGAAGTCTTC. Residues: CTCSAGVTEVF. From start to end, the CDR3 is CTCSAGVTEVFF.

On this clone itself: Mouse names are used for the genes. From the germline J gene comes the end of the CDR3, since the read stops 1 residue before it. J is TRBJ2-5 and V is TRBV26, with D uncertain. The CDR3 length is 12 residues. CDR1 is KGHPV and CDR2 is FQNQEV in the germline V gene (reference sequence). Trimming cost V 0 bases and J 6 bases, with 4 bases left between them. The CDR3 DNA, read in part, is TGTGCCAGCAGTCTGTCGAGGGACACCCAGTAC. Its protein product is CASSLSRDTQY. The CDR3, in full, reads CASSLSRDTQYF.

A word on this clone: Mouse names are used for the genes. The CDR3 extends 1 residue past the end of the read, so its final part is completed from the germline J gene. The gene calls are TRBV26 and TRBJ1-2; 9 bases fit TRBD1. With V trimmed by 2 bases and J by 0 bases, 4 bases remained unmatched. The germline V gene has CDR1 KGHPV and CDR2 FQNQEV (reference sequence). The CDR3 is 16 amino acids. The chain's CDR3 is CASSLGTGRANSDYTF. CDR3 bases read: TGTGCCAGCAGTCTGGGGACAGGGAGAGCAAACTCCGACTACACC.